This T cell receptor beta chain stems from a study of lymphopenia after photon versus proton radiotherapy. Trimming removed 0 bases at V and 8 bases at J, with 11 bases between. The CDR3 length is 14 residues. Germline loops: CDR1 SGHRS, CDR2 YFSETQ. Profiled with immunoSEQ multiplex PCR; TCRdb holds only in-frame clones, not every one. The sample comprises some 30,000 clones, about 87% of which are singletons, and 50% rests with the top ten. This clonotype was sampled from a woman in her sixties or seventies with cholangiocarcinoma. Some clones in this sample may be carry-over from other donors' samples. Here the sequenced sample was peripheral blood, taken from a patient treated with proton-based radiotherapy. The rearrangement uses TRBV5-1 and TRBJ1-4; tentatively, D is TRBD1 (6 bases). The CDR3 DNA reads as TGCGCCAGCAGCTTGGAGAGGCAGGGGGAAAAACTGTTTTTT. It translates to CASSLERQGEKLFF.